These 19 T cell receptor beta chains were sequenced from one sample in a study of T cell clonotyping in hematopoietic cell transplantation. The assay was immunoSEQ multiplex PCR, and TCRdb's table has in-frame clones only and misses some. Of fewer than 4,500 clones listed, roughly 85% are singletons. Sample: peripheral blood mononuclear cells, taken at the time of graft-versus-host disease after allogeneic stem cell transplant. The receptors originated from a female patient in her fifties or sixties who had an allogeneic stem cell transplant from an unrelated donor, so the T cells may come from the graft donor. Some clones in this sample may be carry-over from other donors' samples.

This clone is labeled as large (0.1 to 1%). The rearrangement links TRBV19 to TRBJ2-1; 11 nucleotides line up with TRBD2. The germline CDR1 and CDR2 sequences are LNHDA and SQIVND (reference sequence). V was clipped by 7 bases and J by 4 bases; unmatched bases: 6. CDR3 size: 15 residues. CDR3 in amino acids: CASTMTSGDYNEQFF. The CDR3 region has the DNA TGTGCCAGTACCATGACTAGCGGGGATTACAATGAGCAGTTCTTC.

The gene calls are TRBV2 and TRBJ1-2, with D hard to call. The CDR3 has 11 amino acids. CDR1 and CDR2 from the germline V gene are SNHLY and FYNNEI. The V and J ends lost 6 bases and 1 base respectively, with 3 bases between them. The DNA of the CDR3 is TGTGCCAGCAGCCTTAACTATGGCTACACCTTC. This codes for CASSLNYGYTF.

The rearrangement links TRBV7-9 to TRBJ2-1; weak D call: TRBD1 (5 bases). The V gene's germline CDR1 is SEHNR and CDR2 FQNEAQ (reference sequence). The ends were cut back, 5 bases at V and 8 bases at J, with 10 bases in the middle. The CDR3 runs 12 residues. Here the CDR3 DNA reads TGTGCCAGCAGCGCCATAGGGGATGAGCAGTTCTTC. It codes for CASSAIGDEQFF.

V usage is TRBV9 and J usage is TRBJ1-4, with TRBD1 as a possible D gene (5 bases). V lost 3 bases and J lost 7, with 16 bases in between. The CDR3 runs to 15 residues. Germline values: CDR1 SGDLS, CDR2 YYNGEE. CDR3 residues: CASSGGRGTGEKLFF. CDR3 nucleotide sequence: TGTGCCAGCAGCGGGGGACGGGGGACGGGTGAAAAACTGTTTTTT.

The chain is built from TRBV28 and TRBJ2-3; D ambiguous. Germline V gene data show CDR1 as MDHEN and CDR2 as SYDVKM. The V end lost 4 bases, the J end lost 6 bases, and 14 bases lay between the germline ends. This CDR3 region has 14 residues. In nucleotides, the CDR3 is TGTGCCAGCAGTTACATGGGCAGTGGGGATACGCAGTATTTT. Encoded protein: CASSYMGSGDTQYF.

The chain employs TRBV29-1 and TRBJ2-7, with a tentative D call TRBD1 (5 bases). V lost 1 base, J lost 6 bases, and 7 bases lay in between. CDR3 length: 11 amino acids. CDR1 and CDR2 (germline): SQVTM, ANQGSEA. DNA for the CDR3: TGCAGCGTTGAAGTGGGGCCCGAGCAGTACTTC. Its protein product is CSVEVGPEQYF.

V and J are TRBV19 and TRBJ2-2; maybe TRBD2 (5 bases). Trimming took off 3 bases at V and 4 bases at J, with 12 bases between the two ends. Germline V CDR1 and CDR2: LNHDA, SQIVND (reference sequence). CDR3 length equals 15 residues. This CDR3 is CASSIALAFTGELFF. The CDR3 DNA sequence: TGTGCCAGTAGTATCGCCCTAGCATTCACCGGGGAGCTGTTTTTT.

V gene TRBV6-5 combines with J gene TRBJ1-4; the D is unclear. Germline V gene data show CDR1 as MNHEY and CDR2 as SVGAGI. V lost 8 bases to trimming and J lost 7 bases, with 14 bases between them. CDR3 length equals 13 residues. The chain's CDR3 is CASRGGRTEKLFF. The CDR3 nucleotides are TGTGCCAGCCGGGGTGGTCGGACTGAAAAACTGTTTTTT.

A single count supports this clone. This chain links TRBV4-1 with TRBJ1-1; D unresolved. The CDR3 has 11 amino acids. Trimming took off 1 base at V and 10 bases at J, with 7 bases between the two ends. In germline, CDR1 is MGHRA, CDR2 YSYEKL. CDR3 DNA: TGCGCCAGCAGCCAAGCCGGTGGAGCTTTCTTT. Translation gives CASSQAGGAFF.

The chain links TRBV7-9 to TRBJ2-7; the D is unclear. Germline CDR1 is SEHNR and CDR2 is FQNEAQ (reference sequence). This CDR3 is built from 13 residues. Trimming stripped 5 bases from V and 3 bases from J, with 11 bases between. The CDR3 region is CASSLDSGYEQYV. CDR3 nucleotide sequence: TGTGCCAGCAGCCTGGATAGTGGCTACGAGCAGTACGTC.

The CDR3 DNA sequence: TGTGCCAGCAGCTTCGGGGGGGCTACAGATACGCAGTATTTT. Encoded protein: CASSFGGATDTQYF. The J gene is TRBJ2-3, the V gene TRBV5-4, with 8 nucleotides matching TRBD2. The CDR3 spans 14 residues. The trim removed 2 bases at V and 3 bases at J, leaving 2 bases unmatched. CDR1 SGHNT and CDR2 YYREEE come from the germline V gene (reference sequence). Looking up the rest from reference TRBV5-4 and TRBJ2-3 gives the full variable domain: ETGVTQSPTHLIKTRGQQVTLRCSSQSGHNTVSWYQQALGQGPQFIFQYYREEENGRGNFPPRFSGLQFPNYSSELNVNALELDDSALYLCASSFGGATDTQYFGPGTRLTVL.

This chain uses TRBV9 with TRBJ2-5; D not certain. This CDR3 has 19 residues. The germline CDR1 and CDR2 sequences are SGDLS and YYNGEE. With 0 bases removed from V and 5 bases from J, the gap between germline ends came to 26 bases. The CDR3 nucleotides read TGTGCCAGCAGCGTAGGGGAAATCGGCCAACACGATCCCAGGGAGACCCAGTACTTC. This encodes CASSVGEIGQHDPRETQYF.

The genes are TRBV28 and TRBJ1-6, with D uncertain. Looked up from germline, CDR1 is MDHEN and CDR2 is SYDVKM. There are 12 residues in the CDR3. Trimming removed 6 bases at V and 16 bases at J, with 16 bases between. The CDR3 loop reads CASSSVRNELHF. DNA for the CDR3: TGTGCCAGCAGCTCCGTTCGAAATGAGCTCCACTTT.

The chain recombines TRBV2 with TRBJ2-6, with D maybe TRBD1 (6 bases). CDR1 and CDR2 (germline): SNHLY, FYNNEI. The CDR3 extends over 17 amino acids. V was clipped by 5 bases and J by 0 bases, with 14 bases between them. The CDR3 coding sequence is TGTGCCAGCAGTTACGCAGGGGCGCTCTCTGGGGCCAACGTCCTGACTTTC. It codes for CASSYAGALSGANVLTF.

In its sample, this clone was seen once. V usage is TRBV7-8 and J usage is TRBJ2-7, with 11 bases that match TRBD1. The CDR3 extends over 16 amino acids. Unmatched junction bases numbered 7, after V lost 4 bases and J lost 2 bases. Germline values: CDR1 SGHVS, CDR2 FQNEAQ. The CDR3 nucleotides are TGTGCCAGCAGCTCAAGGGGGACAGGGGGTCCCTACGAGCAGTACTTC. It is translated as CASSSRGTGGPYEQYF.

This clone was counted between two and nine times. This chain links TRBV9 with TRBJ2-2; TRBD2 aligns across 11 bases. There are 16 residues in the CDR3. V shed 2 bases, J shed 5 bases, and the junction held 5 bases outside the gene matches. Germline CDR1 reads SGDLS; CDR2 reads YYNGEE. The CDR3 DNA sequence: TGTGCCAGCAGCGTTCTAGCGGGGGGTATGACCGGGGAGCTGTTTTTT. Residues: CASSVLAGGMTGELFF.

This sequence joins TRBV5-6 and TRBJ2-5; no reliable D call. Germline V lookup: CDR1 SGHDT, CDR2 YYEEEE. The V gene lost 4 bases and the J gene lost 3 bases, with 4 bases spanning the gap. This CDR3 has 11 amino acids. The CDR3 nucleotides read TGTGCCAGCAGCCATAAAGAGACCCAGTACTTC. Protein product: CASSHKETQYF.

The chain recombines TRBV11-2 with TRBJ1-5, with 7 bases aligning to TRBD1. J lost 3 bases, V lost 1 base, and 6 bases had no gene match. The CDR3 is made up of 16 amino acids. Germline-derived CDR1 and CDR2 are SGHAT and FQNNGV. The CDR3 region is CASSLAGQSLNQPQHF. Here the CDR3 DNA reads TGTGCCAGCAGCTTAGCGGGACAGTCACTCAATCAGCCCCAGCATTTT.

The chain is built from TRBV29-1 and TRBJ1-5, with no clear D. V lost 3 bases and J lost 4, with 16 bases in between. The CDR3 runs 15 residues. The germline V gene encodes CDR1 SQVTM and CDR2 ANQGSEA. CDR3 loop: CSVEWLNTPNQPQHF. CDR3 DNA sequence: TGCAGCGTTGAGTGGTTGAACACACCTAATCAGCCCCAGCATTTT.